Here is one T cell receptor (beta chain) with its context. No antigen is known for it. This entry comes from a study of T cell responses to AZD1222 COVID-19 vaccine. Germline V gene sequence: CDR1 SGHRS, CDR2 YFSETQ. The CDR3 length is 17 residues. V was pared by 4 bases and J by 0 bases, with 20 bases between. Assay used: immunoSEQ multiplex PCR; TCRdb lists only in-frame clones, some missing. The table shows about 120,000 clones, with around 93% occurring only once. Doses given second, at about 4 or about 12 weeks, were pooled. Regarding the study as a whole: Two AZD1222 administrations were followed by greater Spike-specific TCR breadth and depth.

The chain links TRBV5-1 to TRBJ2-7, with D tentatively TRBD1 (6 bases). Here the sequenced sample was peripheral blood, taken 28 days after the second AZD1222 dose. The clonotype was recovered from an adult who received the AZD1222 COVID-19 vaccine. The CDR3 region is CASSLTTGQPRSYEQYF. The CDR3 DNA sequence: TGCGCCAGCAGCCTAACTACAGGACAGCCTCGCTCCTACGAGCAGTACTTC.